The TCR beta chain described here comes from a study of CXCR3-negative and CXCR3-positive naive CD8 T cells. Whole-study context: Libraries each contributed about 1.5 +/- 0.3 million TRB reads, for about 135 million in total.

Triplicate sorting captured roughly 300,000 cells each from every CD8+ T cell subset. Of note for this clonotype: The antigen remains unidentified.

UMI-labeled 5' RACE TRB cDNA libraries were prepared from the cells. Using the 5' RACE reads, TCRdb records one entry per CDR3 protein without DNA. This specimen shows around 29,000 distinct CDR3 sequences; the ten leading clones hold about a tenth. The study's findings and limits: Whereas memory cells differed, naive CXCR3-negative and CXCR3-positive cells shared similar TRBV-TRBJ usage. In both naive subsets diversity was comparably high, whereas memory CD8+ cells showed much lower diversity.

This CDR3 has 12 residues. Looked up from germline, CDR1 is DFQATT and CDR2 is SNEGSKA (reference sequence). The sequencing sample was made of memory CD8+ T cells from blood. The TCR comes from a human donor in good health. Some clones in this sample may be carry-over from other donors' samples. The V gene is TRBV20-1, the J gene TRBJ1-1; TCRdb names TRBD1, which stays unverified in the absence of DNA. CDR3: CSASSRDAEAFF.